These T cell receptor beta chains were read from a single sample in a study of blood T cells in healthy people across ages. MiXCR, applied by TCRdb to the 5' RACE reads, yields one record per CDR3 protein. Altogether hundreds of thousands of distinct CDR3 sequences are present, under 30% being singletons, with the ten largest covering 17%. Input material: blood. Receptors were obtained from a woman aged 80 or over in good health. Both conserved end residues are part of each CDR3. A D gene is named only where the DNA matches it firmly. The size of a clone is reported for some rows only, either as once, few or many, or as a class for expanded clones.

d_call: -
clone_size: -
j_call: TRBJ2-4
v_call: TRBV4-3
cdr3_aa: CASSQVGGPKNIQYF
cdr3_nt: TGCGCCAGCAGCCAAGTTGGGGGTCCCAAAAACATTCAGTACTTC

d_call: TRBD2
clone_size: many
j_call: TRBJ2-5
v_call: TRBV15
cdr3_aa: CATSSSTSGGHNRQETQYF
cdr3_nt: TGTGCCACCAGCAGCAGTACTAGCGGGGGGCACAACCGACAAGAGACCCAGTACTTC

d_call: -
clone_size: -
j_call: TRBJ2-3
v_call: TRBV7-9
cdr3_aa: CVSSLEAGLTDTQYF
cdr3_nt: TGTGTCAGCAGCTTAGAGGCCGGGCTCACAGATACGCAGTATTTT

d_call: -
clone_size: many
j_call: TRBJ2-1
v_call: TRBV14
cdr3_aa: CASSQGVGAPYNEQFF
cdr3_nt: TGTGCCAGCAGCCAAGGGGTGGGGGCTCCCTACAATGAGCAGTTCTTC

d_call: -
clone_size: -
j_call: TRBJ2-3
v_call: TRBV12-3/TRBV12-4
cdr3_aa: CASSPARTSPDTQYF
cdr3_nt: TGTGCCAGCAGTCCCGCCCGTACTAGTCCAGATACGCAGTATTTT

d_call: -
clone_size: many
j_call: TRBJ2-7
v_call: TRBV4-3
cdr3_aa: CASSPQTGIPYF
cdr3_nt: TGCGCCAGCAGCCCTCAAACGGGCATCCCGTACTTC

d_call: TRBD1
clone_size: -
j_call: TRBJ2-3
v_call: TRBV7-2
cdr3_aa: CASSLAGTVLSTDTQYF
cdr3_nt: TGTGCCAGCAGCTTAGCAGGGACAGTCTTGAGCACAGACACGCAGTATTTT

d_call: -
clone_size: -
j_call: TRBJ1-2
v_call: TRBV29-1
cdr3_aa: CSVGLRTRYYGYTF
cdr3_nt: TGCAGCGTGGGACTAAGGACACGATACTATGGCTACACCTTC

d_call: TRBD1
clone_size: many
j_call: TRBJ1-2
v_call: TRBV12-3/TRBV12-4
cdr3_aa: CASSPSGTGVGYTF
cdr3_nt: TGTGCCAGCAGTCCTTCCGGGACAGGGGTCGGCTACACCTTC

d_call: -
clone_size: once
j_call: TRBJ1-1
v_call: TRBV20-1
cdr3_aa: CSASPGGDGGGAFF
cdr3_nt: TGCAGTGCTAGCCCCGGGGGGGATGGGGGAGGAGCTTTCTTT

d_call: TRBD1
clone_size: -
j_call: TRBJ2-2
v_call: TRBV9
cdr3_aa: CAGSVEPGQGMRELFF
cdr3_nt: TGTGCCGGCAGCGTAGAACCGGGACAGGGGATGAGGGAGCTGTTTTTT

d_call: -
clone_size: -
j_call: TRBJ1-1
v_call: TRBV14
cdr3_aa: CASSHGLNTEAFF
cdr3_nt: TGTGCCAGCAGCCACGGTCTGAACACTGAAGCTTTCTTT

d_call: -
clone_size: -
j_call: TRBJ1-1
v_call: TRBV6-5
cdr3_aa: CASSYARRGTEAFF
cdr3_nt: TGTGCCAGCAGTTACGCGAGACGGGGGACTGAAGCTTTCTTT

d_call: -
clone_size: many
j_call: TRBJ1-5
v_call: TRBV6-2/TRBV6-3
cdr3_aa: CASSYELKPNSNQPQHF
cdr3_nt: TGTGCCAGCAGTTACGAATTGAAACCCAATAGCAATCAGCCCCAGCATTTT

d_call: -
clone_size: -
j_call: TRBJ2-7
v_call: TRBV20-1
cdr3_aa: CSARLRQHYEQYF
cdr3_nt: TGCAGTGCTAGACTCCGACAGCACTACGAGCAGTACTTC

d_call: -
clone_size: few
j_call: TRBJ2-6
v_call: TRBV6-1
cdr3_aa: CASSDLKSSGANVRTF
cdr3_nt: TGTGCCAGCAGTGACCTCAAGAGCTCTGGGGCCAACGTCCGGACTTTC

d_call: -
clone_size: many
j_call: TRBJ1-5
v_call: TRBV12-3/TRBV12-4
cdr3_aa: CASSLTWNQPQHF
cdr3_nt: TGTGCCAGCAGTTTAACGTGGAATCAGCCCCAGCATTTT

d_call: TRBD2
clone_size: few
j_call: TRBJ2-7
v_call: TRBV9
cdr3_aa: CASSTQAGVSYNEQYF
cdr3_nt: TGTGCCAGCAGCACCCAAGCGGGGGTCAGCTACAATGAGCAGTACTTC

d_call: -
clone_size: many
j_call: TRBJ2-5
v_call: TRBV11-2
cdr3_aa: CASSLAWTQQETQYF
cdr3_nt: TGTGCCAGCAGCTTAGCCTGGACGCAACAAGAGACCCAGTACTTC

d_call: TRBD1
clone_size: few
j_call: TRBJ2-1
v_call: TRBV10-3
cdr3_aa: CAISAYQGVENEQFF
cdr3_nt: TGTGCCATCAGTGCGTATCAGGGGGTAGAAAATGAGCAGTTCTTC

d_call: TRBD1
clone_size: many
j_call: TRBJ2-5
v_call: TRBV12-3/TRBV12-4
cdr3_aa: CASSVQGAPRTQYF
cdr3_nt: TGTGCCAGCAGCGTACAGGGGGCCCCGAGGACCCAGTACTTC

d_call: -
clone_size: -
j_call: TRBJ1-2
v_call: TRBV7-2
cdr3_aa: CASSLGGNPNYGYTF
cdr3_nt: TGTGCCAGCAGCTTAGGCGGCAACCCGAACTATGGCTACACCTTC

d_call: -
clone_size: -
j_call: TRBJ2-5
v_call: TRBV20-1
cdr3_aa: CSAGTHAGETQYF
cdr3_nt: TGCAGTGCCGGGACCCACGCTGGAGAGACCCAGTACTTC

d_call: TRBD1
clone_size: many
j_call: TRBJ1-2
v_call: TRBV30
cdr3_aa: CAWSPHRGGYTF
cdr3_nt: TGTGCCTGGAGTCCCCACAGGGGCGGCTACACCTTC

d_call: TRBD1
clone_size: many
j_call: TRBJ2-1
v_call: TRBV5-1
cdr3_aa: CASSPSPGTGNNEQFF
cdr3_nt: TGCGCCAGCAGCCCAAGTCCCGGGACAGGGAACAATGAGCAGTTCTTC

d_call: -
clone_size: many
j_call: TRBJ2-3
v_call: TRBV20-1
cdr3_aa: CSASPATHLSTDTQYF
cdr3_nt: TGCAGTGCTAGCCCGGCGACACACCTTAGCACAGATACGCAGTATTTT

d_call: -
clone_size: few
j_call: TRBJ1-2
v_call: TRBV7-2
cdr3_aa: CASSGRKGGGYGYTF
cdr3_nt: TGTGCCAGCAGCGGACGAAAAGGGGGAGGCTATGGCTACACCTTC

d_call: -
clone_size: few
j_call: TRBJ2-3
v_call: TRBV30
cdr3_aa: CAWRGNTDTQYF
cdr3_nt: TGTGCCTGGAGAGGGAACACAGATACGCAGTATTTT

d_call: -
clone_size: -
j_call: TRBJ2-3
v_call: TRBV2
cdr3_aa: CASKRVQGTDTQYF
cdr3_nt: TGTGCCAGCAAGAGGGTACAGGGCACAGATACGCAGTATTTT